A single sample gave rise to the 28 T cell receptor beta chains below, sequenced in a study of Ad26.COV2.S vaccination and SARS-CoV-2 variants. TCRdb keeps only in-frame clones here, not all; method: immunoSEQ multiplex PCR. This table has fewer than 500,000 clones, roughly 88% appearing once. The treatment denotes: roughly 20 received Ad26.COV2.S at low or high dose, single or two shots; about 5 received placebo; per-sample allocation not given. Day 63 after the first vaccine or placebo injection was the time point for sampling. Sequencing was performed on peripheral blood, taken in a trial of Ad26.COV2.S vaccine versus placebo. These receptors were obtained from a person between 18 and 65 years old who received the Ad26.COV2.S COVID-19 vaccine or a placebo.

The CDR3 sequence: CASSDMEGLAGGCPHEQYF. Here the CDR3 DNA reads TGCGCCAGCAGTGACATGGAGGGACTAGCGGGAGGTTGTCCCCACGAGCAGTACTTC. The gene calls are TRBV10-1 and TRBJ2-7, with 15 positions matching TRBD2. The germline V gene encodes CDR1 WNHNN and CDR2 SYGVQD (reference sequence). CDR3 size: 19 residues. After removal of 3 bases from V and 5 bases from J, the junction contained 14 bases not matched to a gene.

This clone was counted only a few times. This same CDR3 is encoded by further DNA sequences in the sample. The chain has TRBV19 and TRBJ2-3; D call uncertain. CDR1 and CDR2 from the germline V gene are LNHDA and SQIVND (reference sequence). This CDR3 region has 12 residues. V was shortened by 3 bases and J by 0 bases, with 1 base between the two germline ends. The CDR3 sequence: CASSISTDTQYF. The DNA for the CDR3 is TGTGCCAGTAGTATTAGCACAGATACGCAGTATTTT.

This sequence joins TRBV6-1 and TRBJ2-7; TRBD2 matches at 12 bases. The CDR3 is 17 amino acids. The V and J ends lost 1 base and 3 bases, in that order; junction bases with no gene match: 7. Germline CDR1 MNHNS, CDR2 SASEGT. CDR3 residues: CASSEGLAGVGGYEQYF. The CDR3 region has the DNA TGTGCCAGCAGTGAAGGACTAGCGGGAGTAGGGGGCTACGAGCAGTACTTC.

The chain uses TRBV27 and TRBJ2-3; 7 nucleotides align to TRBD1. This CDR3 has 15 amino acids. Germline V gives CDR1 MNHEY, CDR2 SMNVEV (reference sequence). V shed 0 bases and J 7 bases; nucleotides not matched to a gene: 7. The CDR3 nucleotides read TGTGCCAGCAGTTTATCTCCGGACAGGCCCCATACGCAGTATTTT. Amino acid sequence: CASSLSPDRPHTQYF.

CDR3 bases: TGTGCCAGCAGCTTACTCCGACAGGGGAATCAGCCCCAGCATTTT. Amino acids: CASSLLRQGNQPQHF. The chain links TRBV7-8 to TRBJ1-5; 8 positions agree with TRBD1. J lost 4 bases, V lost 2 bases, and 4 bases had no gene match. CDR3 size: 15 residues. CDR1 SGHVS and CDR2 FQNEAQ come from the germline V gene.

This rearrangement joins TRBV6-2 or TRBV6-3 to TRBJ2-3; D is unclear. Germline-derived CDR1 and CDR2 are MNHEY and SVGEGT. This CDR3 comprises 12 residues. V was shortened by 6 bases and J by 4 bases, with 8 bases between the two germline ends. CDR3 coding DNA: TGTGCCAGCAGCCCCCCAGCAGATACGCAGTATTTT. This sequence encodes CASSPPADTQYF.

The chain has TRBV15 and TRBJ2-2; TRBD2 matches at 12 bases. The CDR3 runs to 19 residues. V was clipped by 0 bases and J by 4 bases; unmatched bases: 9. From germline, CDR1 is LNHNV and CDR2 YYDKDF (reference sequence). CDR3 in amino acids: CATSRERQASGRVTGELFF. CDR3 DNA sequence: TGTGCCACCAGCAGAGAACGCCAGGCTAGCGGGAGGGTCACCGGGGAGCTGTTTTTT.

Written as DNA, the CDR3 is TGTGCCTGGAGTGGCGGGTCCTCCAGGGATACGCAGTATTTT. Translating it yields CAWSGGSSRDTQYF. The chain links TRBV30 to TRBJ2-3, with a possible D match to TRBD2 (5 bases). CDR3 length equals 14 residues. Looked up from germline, CDR1 is GTSNPN and CDR2 is SVGIG (reference sequence). V was clipped by 1 base and J by 6 bases, with 14 bases between them.

V gene TRBV7-9 combines with J gene TRBJ2-1, with 7 bases lining up with TRBD2. This CDR3 comprises 16 residues. From germline, CDR1 is SEHNR and CDR2 FQNEAQ (reference sequence). J lost 7 bases, V lost 4 bases, and 13 bases had no gene match. In DNA, the CDR3 is TGTGCCAGCAGCTCCCACAGGCGGGAGATTGTTAATGAGCAGTTCTTC. Encoded protein: CASSSHRREIVNEQFF.

The chain uses TRBV5-1 and TRBJ2-5; 7 bases fit TRBD2. CDR3 length: 16 residues. Germline assignment: CDR1 SGHRS and CDR2 YFSETQ. With 0 bases clipped from V and 3 bases from J, the junction kept 8 bases outside the gene matches. The CDR3 nucleotides are TGCGCCAGCAGCTTGGTAGGGCCTAGCGGAGAAGAGACCCAGTACTTC. Its protein product is CASSLVGPSGEETQYF.

V usage is TRBV7-9 and J usage is TRBJ2-1; D is unresolved. The germline V gene encodes CDR1 SEHNR and CDR2 FQNEAQ (reference sequence). The CDR3 is 13 residues long. Between the trimmed V and J ends, which lost 1 base and 3 bases, there was a span of 4 bases. For the CDR3, the DNA is TGTGCCAGCAGCTTAGATAGCTACAATGAGCAGTTCTTC. Protein sequence: CASSLDSYNEQFF. The entire variable domain, with the rest obtained from reference TRBV7-9 and TRBJ2-1, is as follows: DTGVSQNPRHKITKRGQNVTFRCDPISEHNRLYWYRQTLGQGPEFLTYFQNEAQLEKSRLLSDRFSAERPKGSFSTLEIQRTEQGDSAMYLCASSLDSYNEQFFGPGTRLTVL.

The V and J genes are TRBV11-2 and TRBJ2-7; TRBD1 aligns across 10 bases. J was trimmed by 6 bases and V by 4 bases; bases with no gene match: 6. This CDR3 has 14 amino acids. Germline CDR1 SGHAT, CDR2 FQNNGV. The CDR3 DNA follows: TGTGCCAGCAGCTCCGCCGGGACAGGGGCCGAGCAGTACTTC. Residues: CASSSAGTGAEQYF.

The rearrangement links TRBV10-3 to TRBJ2-4, with D uncertain. Trimming pared 0 bases from V and 6 bases from J, leaving 12 bases between. The CDR3 is made up of 15 amino acids. Germline V lookup: CDR1 ENHRY, CDR2 SYGVKD. In DNA, the CDR3 is TGTGCCATCAGTGAGTCCTCCACTCCAGCAAACATTCAGTACTTC. Translation: CAISESSTPANIQYF.

The chain recombines TRBV19 with TRBJ2-7; D perhaps matches TRBD2 (5 bases). This CDR3 is 13 amino acids long. V lost 6 bases, J lost 2 bases, and 11 bases lay in between. Germline CDR1 and CDR2: LNHDA and SQIVND (reference sequence). The CDR3 loop reads CASSGEGPYEQYF. DNA of the CDR3: TGTGCCAGTAGCGGGGAAGGGCCCTACGAGCAGTACTTC.

This chain uses TRBV7-9 with TRBJ2-1, with 12 positions matching TRBD2. CDR3 length: 17 residues. V gave up 1 base and J gave up 5 bases; unmatched junction bases: 6. Per germline, CDR1 SEHNR and CDR2 FQNEAQ (reference sequence). The CDR3: CASSLDFWTSGDNEQFF. The CDR3 bases are TGTGCCAGCAGCTTAGACTTCTGGACTAGCGGGGACAATGAGCAGTTCTTC.

This clone appeared a few times. The chain uses TRBV7-3 and TRBJ2-3, with no clear D. The CDR3 sequence is 13 residues long. CDR1 is SGHTA, CDR2 FQGTGA, per germline. V was shortened by 3 bases and J by 5 bases, with 9 bases between the two germline ends. Here the CDR3 reads CASSFLWGDTQYF. The CDR3 nucleotides are TGTGCCAGCAGCTTCCTGTGGGGAGATACGCAGTATTTT.

In DNA form, the CDR3 reads TGTGCCAGCAGCGCGTTGAACACCATATATTTT. Translation gives CASSALNTIYF. This chain uses TRBV9 with TRBJ1-3; D gene uncertain. The V end was cut by 3 bases, the J end by 7 bases, with 5 bases between. The CDR3 loop spans 11 amino acids. From germline, CDR1 is SGDLS and CDR2 YYNGEE.

V gene TRBV10-3 combines with J gene TRBJ2-7; D is tentatively TRBD1 or TRBD2 (5 bases each). V lost 11 bases and J 0 bases, leaving 17 bases between the germline ends. The germline CDR1 and CDR2 sequences are ENHRY and SYGVKD. The CDR3 consists of 14 residues. The CDR3 DNA follows: TGTGCCTCCCTTCCCGGGACGGGCTCCTACGAGCAGTACTTC. Residues: CASLPGTGSYEQYF.

The chain links TRBV6-1 to TRBJ2-5; the match to TRBD1 covers 10 bases. The J segment lost 6 bases and the V segment lost 3 bases, leaving 7 bases of the junction unmatched. The CDR3 runs to 15 residues. The germline gives CDR1 MNHNS, CDR2 SASEGT. The DNA for the CDR3 is TGTGCCAGCAGTGATCGACAGGGGGCGGGAAAGACCCAGTACTTC. This sequence encodes CASSDRQGAGKTQYF.

This chain uses TRBV5-5 with TRBJ1-1; 7 nucleotides match TRBD1. Unmatched junction bases numbered 4, after V lost 4 bases and J lost 7 bases. This CDR3 is 12 amino acids long. The germline CDR1 and CDR2 sequences are SGHKS and YYEKEE (reference sequence). This chain's CDR3 is CASSIGTVEAFF. CDR3 nucleotide sequence: TGTGCCAGCAGCATTGGGACAGTTGAAGCTTTCTTT.

The CDR3 protein is CASSFLAGNNEQFF. The DNA for the CDR3 is TGTGCCAGCAGCTTTCTAGCGGGAAATAATGAGCAGTTCTTC. The chain couples TRBV3-1 (or the pseudogene TRBV3-2) to TRBJ2-1; 9 bases match TRBD2. J was trimmed by 7 bases and V by 5 bases; bases with no gene match: 6. Germline V gene lookup returns CDR1 LGHDT and CDR2 YNNKEL (reference sequence). The CDR3 has 14 residues.

The CDR3 nucleotides read TGTGCCAGCAGCGCGCCAGCTACCGGGGAGCTGTTTTTT. This gives the protein CASSAPATGELFF. V is TRBV9 and J is TRBJ2-2, with D unclear. The CDR3 consists of 13 residues. Trimming shortened V by 3 bases and J by 5 bases, and 8 bases separated the two germline ends. Germline V gene data show CDR1 as SGDLS and CDR2 as YYNGEE.

CDR3 nucleotides: TGTGCCACCAGCCGGATGGCTTGGGACGAGCAGTACTTC. This gives the protein CATSRMAWDEQYF. The gene calls are TRBV15 and TRBJ2-7; D not resolved. CDR1 LNHNV and CDR2 YYDKDF come from the germline V gene (reference sequence). The CDR3 runs 13 residues. V was shortened by 5 bases and J by 5 bases, with 13 bases between the two germline ends.

The chain links TRBV24-1 to TRBJ2-3; D unclear. V was trimmed by 2 bases and J by 5 bases, leaving 7 bases between them. Looked up from germline, CDR1 is KGHDR and CDR2 is SFDVKD. This CDR3 is 13 amino acids long. CDR3 amino acids: CATSDSSRDTQYF. DNA for the CDR3: TGTGCCACCAGTGATTCCAGCCGAGATACGCAGTATTTT.

This clone occurred once. The chain links TRBV2 to TRBJ2-3, with no clear D. The CDR3 is made up of 12 amino acids. The germline CDR1 and CDR2 sequences are SNHLY and FYNNEI. V lost 5 bases to trimming and J lost 9 bases, with 12 bases between them. The CDR3 protein is CASSPLGETQYF. DNA for the CDR3: TGTGCCAGCAGTCCCCTAGGAGAAACGCAGTATTTT.

The CDR3 is CASSDPIAGGYNEQFF. The DNA of the CDR3 is TGTGCCAGCAGTGACCCAATAGCGGGAGGTTACAATGAGCAGTTCTTC. The V call is TRBV6-4, the J call TRBJ2-1, with 10 bases aligning to TRBD2. The trim removed 2 bases at V and 4 bases at J, leaving 5 bases unmatched. This CDR3 spans 16 amino acids. CDR1 is MRHNA and CDR2 is SNTAGT in the germline V gene.

The chain employs TRBV2 and TRBJ2-2; 11 nucleotides agree with TRBD1. CDR1 is SNHLY, CDR2 FYNNEI, per germline. This CDR3 is 13 amino acids long. V was pared by 8 bases and J by 7 bases, with 3 bases of the junction left unmatched. The DNA of the CDR3 is TGTGCCAGCGCGGGACAGGGGGACGGGGAGCTGTTTTTT. It translates to CASAGQGDGELFF.

The genes are TRBV28 and TRBJ2-7, with TRBD1 matching over 8 bases. The CDR3 is 15 amino acids. Trimming at V came to 9 bases and at J to 7 bases, leaving 17 bases not matched to a gene. Germline CDR1 reads MDHEN; CDR2 reads SYDVKM. CDR3 amino acids: CASTDRGPIMREQYF. In nucleotides, the CDR3 is TGTGCCAGTACCGACAGGGGACCCATTATGAGGGAGCAGTACTTC.